A single sample is the source of the 13 T cell receptor beta chains below, sequenced in a study of cytomegalovirus exposure and HLA in healthy donors. The PCR contained 60 Vbeta and 13 Jbeta primers. TCRdb's table, derived via immunoSEQ multiplex PCR, lists solely in-frame clones and lacks some. The sample shows around 94,000 clones, 70% to 90% of them seen only once. The sample comprised PBMCs. The source of these receptors is a middle-aged man in good health and CMV-seronegative.

This clone was seen a handful of times. The J gene is TRBJ1-2, the V gene TRBV6-5; weak D call: TRBD1 (5 bases). Germline V gives CDR1 MNHEY, CDR2 SVGAGI. Deletions cut 2 bases from V and 4 bases from J, with 5 bases between. CDR3 length equals 12 residues. CDR3 sequence (DNA): TGTGCCAGCAGTTACGGGGCCTATGGCTACACCTTC. Translated, it gives CASSYGAYGYTF.

The J gene is TRBJ1-1, the V gene TRBV5-1; the D gene is possibly TRBD1 (5 bases). Germline V lookup: CDR1 SGHRS, CDR2 YFSETQ. This CDR3 is built from 15 residues. The V and J ends lost 3 bases and 1 base respectively, with 13 bases between them. CDR3 coding DNA: TGCGCCAGCAGCTCGCAGGGAAGGACGAACACTGAAGCTTTCTTT. It yields the protein CASSSQGRTNTEAFF.

The V and J genes are TRBV7-8 and TRBJ1-1, with 8 bases lining up with TRBD1. V lost 0 bases and J lost 4; bases outside the gene matches: 7. The CDR3 is made up of 16 amino acids. The germline gives CDR1 SGHVS, CDR2 FQNEAQ. DNA of the CDR3: TGTGCCAGCAGCTTAGCGACAGGGGCGGTTGGCACTGAAGCTTTCTTT. Its protein product is CASSLATGAVGTEAFF.

The chain joins TRBV5-1 to TRBJ1-6; 8 positions agree with TRBD1. This CDR3 is 16 amino acids long. Trimming at V came to 0 bases and at J to 10 bases, leaving 9 bases not matched to a gene. Germline V gives CDR1 SGHRS, CDR2 YFSETQ. CDR3 residues: CASSLGTGNLGSPLHF. For the CDR3, the DNA is TGCGCCAGCAGCTTGGGGACAGGGAATCTTGGATCACCCCTCCACTTT. The whole variable domain, filled in from reference TRBV5-1 and TRBJ1-6, reads KAGVTQTPRYLIKTRGQQVTLSCSPISGHRSVSWYQQTPGQGLQFLFEYFSETQRNKGNFPGRFSGRQFSNSRSEMNVSTLELGDSALYLCASSLGTGNLGSPLHFGNGTRLTVT.

The chain links TRBV5-4 to TRBJ2-7; 8 bases map to TRBD1. This CDR3 is 15 amino acids long. Germline V gives CDR1 SGHNT, CDR2 YYREEE (reference sequence). Germline trimming cut 4 bases from V and 3 bases from J; bases unmatched to any gene: 9. CDR3 sequence reads: CASSRGQGAIYEQYF. The CDR3 nucleotides are TGTGCCAGCAGCCGGGGCCAGGGGGCTATCTACGAGCAGTACTTC.

V is TRBV7-9 and J is TRBJ1-1; TRBD1 might be the D (6 bases). Looked up from germline, CDR1 is SEHNR and CDR2 is FQNEAQ (reference sequence). The CDR3 has 16 amino acids. Trimming stripped 4 bases from V and 0 bases from J, with 15 bases between. The CDR3 nucleotides are TGTGCCAGCAGCTCCTCCTGGACAGCGATGAACACTGAAGCTTTCTTT. Translating it yields CASSSSWTAMNTEAFF.

The chain links TRBV9 to TRBJ1-2; TRBD1 aligns across 7 bases. The germline V gene has CDR1 SGDLS and CDR2 YYNGEE. The CDR3 length is 15 residues. Germline trimming cut 2 bases from V and 4 bases from J; bases unmatched to any gene: 8. CDR3 nucleotide sequence: TGTGCCAGCAGCGTCAGCGACAGGGACCCCTATGGCTACACCTTC. This translates into CASSVSDRDPYGYTF.

The CDR3 nucleotides read TGTGCCAGCAGTGAGCGGGAAGTCGGAGGCTACACCTTC. Translated: CASSEREVGGYTF. This chain connects TRBV2 to TRBJ1-2; D is unclear. V was pared by 3 bases and J by 8 bases, with 13 bases between. Germline V gives CDR1 SNHLY, CDR2 FYNNEI. The CDR3 covers 13 residues.

The chain has TRBV30 and TRBJ1-1; 8 nucleotides line up with TRBD1. The germline gives CDR1 GTSNPN, CDR2 SVGIG (reference sequence). This CDR3 has 17 residues. J gave up 1 base and V 2 bases, and 12 bases lay outside the gene matches. CDR3 protein: CAWSYFRGLVPNTEAFF. The DNA of the CDR3 is TGTGCCTGGAGTTATTTCAGGGGGCTTGTGCCGAACACTGAAGCTTTCTTT.

V usage is TRBV18 and J usage is TRBJ2-1, with D unclear. Germline values: CDR1 KGHSH, CDR2 LQKENI. Trimming stripped 6 bases from V and 0 bases from J, with 6 bases between. The length of the CDR3 is 13 residues. The CDR3 loop reads CASSRNSYNEQFF. CDR3 coding DNA: TGTGCCAGCTCGAGGAACTCCTACAATGAGCAGTTCTTC.

The chain is built from TRBV25-1 and TRBJ1-6; a possible D gene is TRBD1 (6 bases). Per germline, CDR1 MGHDK and CDR2 SYGVNS. The CDR3 spans 15 residues. With 6 bases removed from V and 9 bases from J, the gap between germline ends came to 18 bases. The DNA of the CDR3 is TGTGCCAGCAGAGGACCCGGACAGATGACTTCACCCCTCCACTTT. Translated: CASRGPGQMTSPLHF.

This rearrangement joins TRBV29-1 to TRBJ1-1; weak D call: TRBD1 (5 bases). V was trimmed by 6 bases and J by 2 bases, leaving 10 bases between them. This CDR3 has 12 residues. Looked up from germline, CDR1 is SQVTM and CDR2 is ANQGSEA. The CDR3 reads CSVGGRNTEAFF. The CDR3 DNA sequence: TGCAGCGTGGGGGGGAGAAACACTGAAGCTTTCTTT.

This clone was seen only once. The gene calls are TRBV5-5 and TRBJ1-3; tentative D call: TRBD1 (5 bases). The CDR3 contains 14 residues. Germline CDR1 reads SGHKS; CDR2 reads YYEKEE (reference sequence). V dropped 3 bases and J dropped 1 base, with 8 bases sitting between them. The CDR3 region is CASSSGGSGNTIYF. CDR3 bases: TGTGCCAGCAGCTCCGGGGGATCTGGAAACACCATATATTTT.